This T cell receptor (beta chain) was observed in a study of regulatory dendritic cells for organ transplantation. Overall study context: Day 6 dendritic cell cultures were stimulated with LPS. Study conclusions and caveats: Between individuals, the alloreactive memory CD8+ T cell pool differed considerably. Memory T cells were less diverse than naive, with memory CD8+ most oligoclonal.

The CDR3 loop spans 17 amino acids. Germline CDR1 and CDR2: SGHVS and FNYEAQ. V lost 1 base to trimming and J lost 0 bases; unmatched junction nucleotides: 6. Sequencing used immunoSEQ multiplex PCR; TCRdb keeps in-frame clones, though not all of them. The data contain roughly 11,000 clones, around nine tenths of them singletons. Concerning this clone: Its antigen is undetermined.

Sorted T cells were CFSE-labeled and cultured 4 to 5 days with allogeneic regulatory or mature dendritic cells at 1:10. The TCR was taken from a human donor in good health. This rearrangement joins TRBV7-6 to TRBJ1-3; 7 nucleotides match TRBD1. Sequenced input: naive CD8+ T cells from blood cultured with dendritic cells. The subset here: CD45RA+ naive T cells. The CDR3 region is CASSLGTGPLSGNTIYF. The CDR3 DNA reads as TGTGCCAGCAGCTTAGGGACAGGTCCTCTCTCTGGAAACACCATATATTTT.